This is a list of T cell receptor beta chains from one sample in a study of blood T cell repertoires in COVID-19. Sequencing was performed with immunoSEQ multiplex PCR; in TCRdb, only in-frame clones are kept and a portion is missing. The table has about 280,000 clones, roughly nine tenths seen once. The sequenced material came from PBMCs or T cells enriched from blood (not recorded which). The receptors were gathered from a middle-aged woman who had recovered from COVID-19. Both conserved end residues are trimmed from each CDR3. Each record gives: CDR3 length, J gene, V gene, CDR3 protein.

length: 11
J: TRBJ2-1
V: TRBV7-2
CDR3: ASSLAGHNEQF

length: 13
J: TRBJ2-7
V: TRBV24-1
CDR3: ATSDSGLAGERQY

length: 13
J: TRBJ2-5
V: TRBV18
CDR3: ASSLGDSRQETQY

length: 13
J: TRBJ2-1
V: TRBV5-8
CDR3: ASSLPTGGLPKQF

length: 12
J: TRBJ1-5
V: TRBV28
CDR3: ASSFPGLNQPQH

length: 12
J: TRBJ1-1
V: TRBV10-2
CDR3: ASSASGREGRAF

length: 13
J: TRBJ2-1
V: TRBV27
CDR3: ASAPQGVVGNEQF

length: 13
J: TRBJ2-5
V: TRBV19
CDR3: ASSLPGLEGETQY

length: 14
J: TRBJ2-6
V: TRBV18
CDR3: ASSPLERGGNVVLT

length: 9
J: TRBJ1-2
V: TRBV20-1
CDR3: SAGQRYGYT

length: 14
J: TRBJ1-1
V: TRBV5-1
CDR3: ASSLALGRGNTEAF

length: 12
J: TRBJ2-7
V: TRBV28
CDR3: ASRAEGSGYEQY

length: 11
J: TRBJ2-1
V: TRBV28
CDR3: ASSHSYYNEQF

length: 13
J: TRBJ2-1
V: TRBV27
CDR3: ASRLASFAYNEQF

length: 9
J: TRBJ1-2
V: TRBV28
CDR3: ASSSQGMYT

length: 13
J: TRBJ2-1
V: TRBV9
CDR3: ASSALAEAYNEQF

length: 12
J: TRBJ1-4
V: TRBV28
CDR3: ASSSYEGGEKLF

length: 11
J: TRBJ1-2
V: TRBV7-3
CDR3: ASSPQEGYGYT

length: 13
J: TRBJ2-2
V: TRBV5-1
CDR3: ASSLVTGYTGELF

length: 15
J: TRBJ2-6
V: TRBV30
CDR3: AWDRGQGSEGANVLT

length: 15
J: TRBJ2-5
V: TRBV4-1
CDR3: ASSAGLADPSQETQY

length: 13
J: TRBJ2-1
V: TRBV7-9
CDR3: ASSPGGTGGREQF

length: 15
J: TRBJ2-5
V: TRBV4-3
CDR3: ASSPRDRGIGGETQY

length: 12
J: TRBJ2-1
V: TRBV5-1
CDR3: ASSLSTRAYEQF

length: 13
J: TRBJ2-7
V: TRBV28
CDR3: ASSYSTSGRYEQY

length: 10
J: TRBJ2-7
V: TRBV29-1
CDR3: SVGQGTYEQY

length: 12
J: TRBJ1-2
V: TRBV6-1
CDR3: ASSEAEGEVSGT

length: 12
J: TRBJ1-2
V: TRBV5-1
CDR3: ASSLRGDNYGYT

length: 13
J: TRBJ1-2
V: TRBV7-3
CDR3: ASSPTGTRNYGYT

length: 12
J: TRBJ2-3
V: TRBV7-3
CDR3: ASSYGLAGDAQY

length: 12
J: TRBJ1-5
V: TRBV27
CDR3: ASSLTTGGQPQH

length: 12
J: TRBJ1-6
V: TRBV30
CDR3: AWSPGNKNSPLH

length: 12
J: TRBJ2-7
V: TRBV6-5
CDR3: ASSHRNRDTEQY

length: 11
J: TRBJ1-6
V: TRBV5-1
CDR3: ASSPEGAGSLH

length: 13
J: TRBJ1-6
V: TRBV2
CDR3: ASSGRGQMNSPLH

length: 10
J: TRBJ1-5
V: TRBV6-5
CDR3: ASTPGAQPQH

length: 11
J: TRBJ2-1
V: TRBV7-3
CDR3: ASSLSGGTEQF

length: 12
J: TRBJ2-2
V: TRBV7-9
CDR3: ASTLAGHTGELF

length: 9
J: TRBJ1-3
V: TRBV6-5
CDR3: AILSGNTIY

length: 13
J: TRBJ1-3
V: TRBV6-5
CDR3: ASSQTQRSGNTIY

length: 16
J: TRBJ2-7
V: TRBV24-1
CDR3: ATSDPTGTGGAGDEQY

length: 14
J: TRBJ2-1
V: TRBV5-6
CDR3: ASSSSRGLAWDEQF

length: 13
J: TRBJ1-2
V: TRBV27
CDR3: ASSPREGKNYGYT

length: 13
J: TRBJ1-6
V: TRBV2
CDR3: ASYRDSNYNSPLH

length: 13
J: TRBJ2-1
V: TRBV18
CDR3: ASSPPLAGNNEQF

length: 13
J: TRBJ2-1
V: TRBV19
CDR3: ASSIRGTTGDEQF

length: 11
J: TRBJ1-1
V: TRBV7-8
CDR3: ASSLTMNTEAF

length: 13
J: TRBJ2-1
V: TRBV30
CDR3: AWSVPHSSYNEQF

length: 12
J: TRBJ2-3
V: TRBV19
CDR3: ASTLRGTTDTQY

length: 13
J: TRBJ1-5
V: TRBV28
CDR3: ASLRPQAGDQPQH

length: 15
J: TRBJ1-2
V: TRBV19
CDR3: ASSIGRRQGRSYGYT

length: 12
J: TRBJ2-7
V: TRBV2
CDR3: ASGGRRPTYEQY

length: 11
J: TRBJ1-2
V: TRBV2
CDR3: ASRAGPGYGYT

length: 14
J: TRBJ2-7
V: TRBV7-2
CDR3: ASSPSSGDSLYEQY

length: 13
J: TRBJ2-7
V: TRBV28
CDR3: ASNPSGRADYEQY

length: 15
J: TRBJ2-2
V: TRBV7-7
CDR3: ASSPLPSPPSAGELF

length: 12
J: TRBJ2-2
V: TRBV19
CDR3: ASSGTVNTGELF

length: 13
J: TRBJ2-5
V: TRBV11-3
CDR3: ASSLGGTGQETQY

length: 14
J: TRBJ2-7
V: TRBV4-3
CDR3: ASSQDKGTVSYEQY

length: 11
J: TRBJ1-1
V: TRBV9
CDR3: ASTGLTGGEAF